Listed here are 13 T cell receptor beta chains from one sample, sequenced in a study of T cell repertoires in cytomegalovirus infection. TCRdb fed the reads into MiXCR, producing one record per CDR3 protein. Of about 830,000 distinct CDR3 sequences listed, around a third are singletons. For these receptors, no antigen is known. This sample comprised cultured CD8+ T cells from PBMCs, obtained from culture after CMV antigen stimulation. Receptors were obtained from a human donor in good health (CMV status not recorded). Some clones in this sample may be carry-over from other donors' samples.

The chain combines TRBV5-4 with TRBJ2-3, with D possibly TRBD1 on 6 matching bases. The CDR3 runs 16 residues. CDR1 is SGHNT and CDR2 is YYREEE in the germline V gene (reference sequence). Trimming shortened V by 4 bases and J by 4 bases, and 19 bases separated the two germline ends. This chain's CDR3 is CASSQIFTGRSDTQYF. Here the CDR3 DNA reads TGTGCCAGCAGCCAAATATTTACAGGGAGATCAGATACGCAGTATTTT. Full variable domain (outside the CDR3, taken from reference TRBV5-4 and TRBJ2-3): ETGVTQSPTHLIKTRGQQVTLRCSSQSGHNTVSWYQQALGQGPQFIFQYYREEENGRGNFPPRFSGLQFPNYSSELNVNALELDDSALYLCASSQIFTGRSDTQYFGPGTRLTVL.

The genes are TRBV7-6 and TRBJ1-2; tentatively, D is TRBD1 (5 bases). The CDR3 length is 17 residues. The V and J ends lost 5 bases and 2 bases respectively, with 21 bases between them. Germline V gives CDR1 SGHVS, CDR2 FNYEAQ. The CDR3 DNA sequence: TGTGCCAGCAGCGTAGAGCCGAACATGGGGGTGAACTATGGCTACACCTTC. This gives the protein CASSVEPNMGVNYGYTF.

The chain employs TRBV27 and TRBJ1-1; perhaps TRBD1 as D (5 bases). The CDR3 contains 14 residues. With 5 bases removed from V and 3 bases from J, the gap between germline ends came to 13 bases. CDR1 MNHEY and CDR2 SMNVEV come from the germline V gene (reference sequence). The CDR3 DNA is TGTGCCAGCAGTACCCCACAGGTGGACACTGAAGCTTTCTTT. Its translation: CASSTPQVDTEAFF.

V is TRBV6-5 and J is TRBJ2-3, with TRBD1 as a possible D gene (5 bases). V lost 5 bases and J 1 base, leaving 19 bases between the germline ends. The CDR3 covers 17 residues. Germline V CDR1 and CDR2: MNHEY, SVGAGI. The CDR3 sequence: CASSDWSMGHGTDTQYF. The DNA for the CDR3 is TGTGCCAGCAGTGATTGGTCCATGGGGCATGGCACAGATACGCAGTATTTT.

The chain employs TRBV4-3 and TRBJ2-7; the D gene is possibly TRBD2 (6 bases). The CDR3 loop spans 15 amino acids. V lost 0 bases and J lost 0, with 9 bases in between. Germline assignment: CDR1 LGHNA and CDR2 YSLEER. The CDR3 is CASSQDWGDSYEQYV. CDR3 bases: TGCGCCAGCAGCCAAGATTGGGGGGACTCCTACGAGCAGTACGTC.

V and J are TRBV13 and TRBJ1-2; 9 bases align to TRBD1. The length of the CDR3 is 13 residues. The junction had 11 bases not matched to a gene; V was cut back by 6 bases and J by 12 bases. The germline V gene encodes CDR1 PRHDT and CDR2 FYEKMQ (reference sequence). CDR3 nucleotides: TGTGCCAGCAGGCCCGGGACAGGGCCAGAACACACCTTC. The encoded protein is CASRPGTGPEHTF.

The chain is built from TRBV28 and TRBJ2-6; D may be TRBD1 (5 bases). CDR3 size: 14 residues. Germline assignment: CDR1 MDHEN and CDR2 SYDVKM. V lost 6 bases, J lost 1 base, and 7 bases lay in between. The CDR3: CASSRESGANVLTF. The CDR3 coding sequence is TGTGCCAGCAGCAGGGAATCTGGGGCCAACGTCCTGACTTTC.

The gene calls are TRBV19 and TRBJ1-6; D uncertain. The CDR3 totals 14 residues. V was pared by 3 bases and J by 10 bases, with 13 bases between. The germline V gene has CDR1 LNHDA and CDR2 SQIVND (reference sequence). CDR3 DNA sequence: TGTGCCAGTAGTATGCAGGAGGGTCGGTCACCCCTCCACTTT. Its translation is CASSMQEGRSPLHF.

Only a few counts were recorded for this clonotype. The rearrangement links TRBV6-5 to TRBJ2-3; 11 nucleotides agree with TRBD2. CDR3 size: 15 residues. J was trimmed by 11 bases and V by 0 bases; bases with no gene match: 7. CDR1 MNHEY and CDR2 SVGAGI come from the germline V gene. CDR3 nucleotides: TGTGCCAGCAGTTACTCAACTAGCGGGGGCCGGGAGCAGTATTTT. Protein product: CASSYSTSGGREQYF.

V gene TRBV7-9 combines with J gene TRBJ2-1, with 8 bases identical to TRBD2. CDR3 length equals 15 residues. The germline gives CDR1 SEHNR, CDR2 FQNEAQ (reference sequence). Trimming at V came to 6 bases and at J to 10 bases, leaving 14 bases not matched to a gene. The CDR3 loop reads CASRTEGTRRDEQFF. CDR3 in DNA: TGTGCCAGCAGGACGGAGGGGACTAGGAGGGACGAGCAGTTCTTC.

The CDR3 DNA reads as TGCGCCAGCAGCCAAGATCGGGGGGCGAGTTTTGAAGCTTTCTTT. As protein: CASSQDRGASFEAFF. The V and J genes are TRBV4-3 and TRBJ1-1; a possible D gene is TRBD1 (6 bases). From germline, CDR1 is LGHNA and CDR2 YSLEER. Trimming pared 0 bases from V and 7 bases from J, leaving 15 bases between. There are 15 residues in the CDR3.

This clonotype was recorded many times. V gene TRBV6-1 combines with J gene TRBJ2-2; TRBD1 matches 7 bases. The CDR3 totals 16 residues. J lost 2 bases, V lost 4 bases, and 7 bases had no gene match. Germline CDR1 and CDR2: MNHNS and SASEGT. The CDR3 coding sequence is TGTGCCAGCAGTGCTTCAGGGACAGTCAACACCGGGGAGCTGTTTTTT. Protein product: CASSASGTVNTGELFF.

The CDR3 region is CASSSSTGAGYYGYTF. The CDR3 DNA reads TGCGCCAGCAGCTCTTCCACTGGGGCAGGGTACTATGGCTACACCTTC. The chain recombines TRBV5-1 with TRBJ1-2; possible D gene TRBD1, 5 bases. Germline V gene sequence: CDR1 SGHRS, CDR2 YFSETQ. V shed 3 bases and J shed 3 bases, with 18 bases lying between them. The CDR3 has 16 amino acids.